These T cell receptor beta chains were read from a single sample in a study of blood T cell repertoires in COVID-19. The protocol was immunoSEQ multiplex PCR, while the TCRdb copy is restricted to in-frame clones and leaves out a portion. The sample records over 350,000 clones, 88% being singletons. Source material: PBMCs or T cells enriched from blood (not recorded which). These receptors were obtained from a woman younger than 45 with acute COVID-19. Each CDR3 is given with its conserved first and last residue. D genes are given only for firm matches. Expanded clones get a size class; other rows say once, few or many, or leave the size out.

clone_size,d_call,j_call,v_call,cdr3_nt,cdr3_aa
-,TRBD1,TRBJ1-2,TRBV18,TGTGCCAGCTCACTAAACCAACCGGGACAGGGAATCTATGGCTACACCTTC,CASSLNQPGQGIYGYTF
-,-,TRBJ1-4,TRBV12-3/TRBV12-4,TGTGCCAGCAGTTTCGGGTTTAATGAAAAACTGTTTTTT,CASSFGFNEKLFF
-,TRBD1,TRBJ1-5,TRBV10-1,TGCGCCAGGAAGACGACAGGGGAATATTATAGCAATCAGCCCCAGCATTTT,CARKTTGEYYSNQPQHF
-,-,TRBJ1-1,TRBV18,TGTGCCAGCTCTCCGGACAGACGGGACACTGAAGCTTTCTTT,CASSPDRRDTEAFF
-,-,TRBJ1-5,TRBV7-2,TGTGCCAGCAGCTTAGGGTCAGGGAGGCCCGATCAGCCCCAGCATTTT,CASSLGSGRPDQPQHF
-,-,TRBJ2-1,TRBV20-1,TGCAGTGCTAGTGGTTTTGGATTGCGGGGTGAGCAGTTCTTC,CSASGFGLRGEQFF
-,-,TRBJ2-6,TRBV23-1,TGCGCCAGCAGTCACGGACATTGGGTCCTGACTTTC,CASSHGHWVLTF
-,-,TRBJ2-3,TRBV5-1,TGCGCCAGCAGCTGGGCAGCAGATACGCAGTATTTT,CASSWAADTQYF
-,-,TRBJ1-2,TRBV28,TGTGCCAGCACCCCGGGTCACTCAGCTTATGGCTACACCTTC,CASTPGHSAYGYTF
-,TRBD1,TRBJ2-2,TRBV18,TGTGCCAGCTCAAGGGACAGCGCATCGAACACCGGGGAGCTGTTTTTT,CASSRDSASNTGELFF
once,TRBD2,TRBJ2-1,TRBV14,TGTGCCAGCAGCGAAACACTAGCGGATGAGCAGTTCTTC,CASSETLADEQFF
-,TRBD1,TRBJ2-2,TRBV7-2,TGTGCCAGCAGCCTAAGACAGGGGGCGAGCGGGGAGCTGTTTTTT,CASSLRQGASGELFF
-,TRBD1,TRBJ2-3,TRBV15,TGTGCCACCAGCAGAGGGGACAGGGGTCAAGATACGCAGTATTTT,CATSRGDRGQDTQYF
-,TRBD2,TRBJ2-1,TRBV7-9,TGTGCCAGCAGCTCGCGTAGGAGCGGGGGGTACAATGAGCAGTTCTTC,CASSSRRSGGYNEQFF
-,-,TRBJ1-2,TRBV9,TGTGCCAGCACCCCAGTGGTCTCGCCTAACTATGGCTACACCTTC,CASTPVVSPNYGYTF
-,-,TRBJ2-7,TRBV10-3,TGTGCCATCAGTGAGACCCCCGGCTACGAGCAGTACTTC,CAISETPGYEQYF
-,-,TRBJ1-4,TRBV10-1,TGCGCCAGCAGTGCCACCTCGGGAGAGGGACCTGAAAAACTGTTTTTT,CASSATSGEGPEKLFF
-,-,TRBJ2-1,TRBV7-3,TGTGCCAGCAGCTTCCCGGGGGGCAGGAATGAGCAGTTCTTC,CASSFPGGRNEQFF
-,-,TRBJ1-2,TRBV9,TGTGCCAGCAGCGCATCTGACAGCTACTATGGCTACACCTTC,CASSASDSYYGYTF
-,-,TRBJ1-2,TRBV29-1,TGCAGCGTTGAACGCAGGGGACCTAACTATGGCTACACCTTC,CSVERRGPNYGYTF
-,-,TRBJ2-3,TRBV24-1,TGTGCCACCAGTGATGAGGGGGAATCAGCGCCAGATACGCAGTATTTT,CATSDEGESAPDTQYF
-,-,TRBJ2-5,TRBV4-3,TGCGCCAGCAGCCCTGGGGCAGACAGTGTGGGGACCCAGTACTTC,CASSPGADSVGTQYF
-,-,TRBJ1-5,TRBV30,TGTGCCTGGACCGGCGGGGCATGGGAAAATCAGCCCCAGCATTTT,CAWTGGAWENQPQHF
-,-,TRBJ2-1,TRBV7-2,TGTGCCAGCAGCTTACTGGGGCCCTCCTACAATGAGCAGTTCTTC,CASSLLGPSYNEQFF
-,TRBD1,TRBJ1-2,TRBV7-9,TGTGCCAGCAGCCCCACAGGGGGCTTTTCGGGCTACACCTTC,CASSPTGGFSGYTF
-,-,TRBJ1-6,TRBV6-5,TGTGCCAGCTGGACCGCGGCCCTTACAGGTTCACCCCTCCACTTT,CASWTAALTGSPLHF
-,-,TRBJ1-4,TRBV24-1,TGTGCCACCAGTGATTCCGGTTCTAATGAAAAACTGTTTTTT,CATSDSGSNEKLFF
-,-,TRBJ2-5,TRBV19,TGTGCCAGTAGTGGTCAGGAACAAGAGACCCAGTACTTC,CASSGQEQETQYF
-,-,TRBJ1-6,TRBV6-6,TGTGCCAGCAGGTCCCAGGGCTCCTATAATTCACCCCTCCACTTT,CASRSQGSYNSPLHF
-,TRBD1,TRBJ2-7,TRBV24-1,TGTGCCACCAGTCGCCGGGACAGTATCTCCTACGAGCAGTACTTC,CATSRRDSISYEQYF